Listed here are 10 T cell receptor beta chains from one sample, sequenced in a study of blood T cell repertoires in COVID-19. Clones were sequenced by immunoSEQ multiplex PCR, and TCRdb holds only the in-frame ones, with some missing. The data contain around 30,000 clones, about nine tenths of them singletons. Sequencing input: peripheral blood. These receptors were collected from an elderly man with acute or convalescent COVID-19.

The rearrangement links TRBV5-1 to TRBJ2-2; tentative D call: TRBD1 (5 bases). V lost 6 bases to trimming and J lost 4 bases, with 16 bases between them. This CDR3 is built from 15 residues. CDR1 is SGHRS, CDR2 YFSETQ, per germline. The CDR3 coding sequence is TGCGCCAGCATGATAGGGGTAATAGGCACCGGGGAGCTGTTTTTT. Residues: CASMIGVIGTGELFF.

The chain joins TRBV10-3 to TRBJ1-6; 8 positions agree with TRBD1. V shed 6 bases and J 8 bases; nucleotides not matched to a gene: 6. This CDR3 is built from 14 residues. Germline-derived CDR1 and CDR2 are ENHRY and SYGVKD. CDR3 protein: CAIRGQAPDSPLHF. CDR3 nucleotides: TGTGCCATCAGGGGACAGGCCCCCGATTCACCCCTCCACTTT.

V gene TRBV19 combines with J gene TRBJ2-1; TRBD1 aligns across 10 bases. Germline CDR1 reads LNHDA; CDR2 reads SQIVND (reference sequence). The ends lost 2 bases at V and 0 bases at J; junction bases unmatched: 19. The CDR3 is made up of 22 amino acids. CDR3 loop: CASSIFGSTGGNYPSSYNEQFF. The CDR3 nucleotides read TGTGCCAGTAGTATATTTGGGTCGACAGGGGGCAACTATCCAAGCTCCTACAATGAGCAGTTCTTC.

The CDR3 protein is CASSPDRGLIETQYF. The CDR3 DNA reads as TGTGCCAGTAGTCCGGACAGGGGGCTTATAGAGACCCAGTACTTC. This chain connects TRBV19 to TRBJ2-5; the match to TRBD1 covers 11 bases. Germline CDR1 reads LNHDA; CDR2 reads SQIVND (reference sequence). The CDR3 has 15 amino acids. V gave up 5 bases and J gave up 4 bases; unmatched junction bases: 6.

This CDR3 reads CAWTGGPPGAVYGYTF. In nucleotides, the CDR3 is TGTGCCTGGACGGGGGGACCTCCAGGCGCCGTCTATGGCTACACCTTC. This chain uses TRBV30 with TRBJ1-2; perhaps TRBD1 as D (5 bases). The CDR3 extends over 16 amino acids. Trimming removed 4 bases from V and 4 bases from J, with 22 bases in between. Germline V CDR1 and CDR2: GTSNPN, SVGIG (reference sequence).

This clone was counted a single time. The CDR3 nucleotides read TGTGCCAGTAGTATGGGACTTAGGGGGCCTGGAAACACCATATATTTT. Encoded protein: CASSMGLRGPGNTIYF. The chain employs TRBV19 and TRBJ1-3; 7 bases agree with TRBD1. The V segment lost 3 bases and the J segment 2 bases; nucleotides outside the gene matches: 7. The CDR3 consists of 16 residues. The germline V gene has CDR1 LNHDA and CDR2 SQIVND (reference sequence).

The genes are TRBV5-1 and TRBJ1-2; 8 bases match TRBD1. The CDR3 spans 13 residues. V trimming: 0 bases; J trimming: 8 bases; junction bases outside the gene matches: 3. Per the germline V gene, CDR1 is SGHRS and CDR2 is YFSETQ. The CDR3 protein is CASSLVQGGGYTF. The CDR3 DNA follows: TGCGCCAGCAGCTTGGTACAGGGGGGAGGCTACACCTTC.

The chain links TRBV5-8 to TRBJ2-1; unclear D gene. Germline CDR1 is SGHTS and CDR2 is YDEGEE. Trimming stripped 3 bases from V and 8 bases from J, with 3 bases between. This CDR3 is built from 10 residues. Here the CDR3 reads CASSSDEQFF. The CDR3 DNA reads TGTGCCAGCAGCTCCGATGAGCAGTTCTTC. The full variable domain, with the rest looked up from reference TRBV5-8 and TRBJ2-1, is EAGVTQSPTHLIKTRGQQATLRCSPISGHTSVYWYQQALGLGLQFLLWYDEGEERNRGNFPPRFSGRQFPNYSSELNVNALELEDSALYLCASSSDEQFFGPGTRLTVL.

J is TRBJ2-7 and V is TRBV6-1, with TRBD1 matching over 7 bases. Germline values: CDR1 MNHNS, CDR2 SASEGT. The length of the CDR3 is 16 residues. V gave up 3 bases and J gave up 4 bases; unmatched junction bases: 12. The DNA of the CDR3 is TGTGCCAGCAGTGACTTCTCACGACAGGGAAGGTACGAGCAGTACTTC. Translated, it gives CASSDFSRQGRYEQYF.

The table lists this clone with a count of one. The V and J genes are TRBV9 and TRBJ1-2; possibly TRBD1 for D (5 bases). The CDR3 has 13 amino acids. V lost 5 bases and J 8 bases, leaving 16 bases between the germline ends. The germline gives CDR1 SGDLS, CDR2 YYNGEE. The CDR3 DNA is TGTGCCAGCAGTCAGGAGGGGCTTAGGGGCTACACCTTC. Its protein is CASSQEGLRGYTF.